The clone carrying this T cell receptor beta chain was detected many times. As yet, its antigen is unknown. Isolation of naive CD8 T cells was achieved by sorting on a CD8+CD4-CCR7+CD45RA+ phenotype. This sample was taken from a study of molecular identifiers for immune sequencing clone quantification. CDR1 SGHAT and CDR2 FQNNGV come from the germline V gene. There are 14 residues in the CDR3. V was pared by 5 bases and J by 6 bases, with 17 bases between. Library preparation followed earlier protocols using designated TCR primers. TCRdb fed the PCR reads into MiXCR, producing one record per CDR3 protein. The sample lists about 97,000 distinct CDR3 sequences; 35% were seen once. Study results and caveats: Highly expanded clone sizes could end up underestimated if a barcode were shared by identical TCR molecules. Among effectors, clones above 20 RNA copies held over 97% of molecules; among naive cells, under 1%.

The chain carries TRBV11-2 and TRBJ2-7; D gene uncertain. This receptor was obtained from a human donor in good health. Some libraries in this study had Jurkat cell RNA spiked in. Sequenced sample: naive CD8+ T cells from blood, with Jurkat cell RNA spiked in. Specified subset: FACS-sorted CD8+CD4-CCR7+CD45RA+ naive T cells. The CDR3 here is CASSHLTGRLEQYF. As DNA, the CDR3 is TGTGCCAGCAGCCACCTGACGGGTCGGCTCGAGCAGTACTTC.